The 25 T cell receptor beta chains below all came from one sample that was sequenced in a study of blood T cell repertoires in COVID-19. Produced via immunoSEQ multiplex PCR; TCRdb's table is partial and in-frame only. The sample yields about 220,000 clones, around four fifths seen once. The specimen was peripheral blood. Receptors originate from a woman in her forties or fifties with acute or convalescent COVID-19.

The chain joins TRBV6-1 to TRBJ2-7, with TRBD1 identical over 7 bases. Trimming removed 1 base from V and 6 bases from J; junction bases left unmatched: 9. The CDR3 is made up of 15 amino acids. Germline CDR1 reads MNHNS; CDR2 reads SASEGT. Here the CDR3 DNA reads TGTGCCAGCAGTGAAGAGCGGACAGGATTCGCCGAGCAGTACTTC. This codes for CASSEERTGFAEQYF.

The rearrangement joins TRBV27 to TRBJ2-1; 8 bases agree with TRBD2. The CDR3 covers 16 residues. Trimming took 7 bases from V and 4 from J; bases not matched to a gene: 12. Germline CDR1 reads MNHEY; CDR2 reads SMNVEV (reference sequence). The DNA of the CDR3 is TGTGCCAGCAAAAAAGGTGGAATAGCGGGGTACAATGAGCAGTTCTTC. Encoded protein: CASKKGGIAGYNEQFF.

The chain carries TRBV3-1 (or the pseudogene TRBV3-2) and TRBJ2-5, with TRBD2 matching 8 bases. The germline CDR1 and CDR2 sequences are LGHDT and YNNKEL (reference sequence). The CDR3 covers 16 residues. V gave up 1 base and J gave up 5 bases; unmatched junction bases: 9. CDR3 amino acids: CASSQVHGRAGETQYF. CDR3 coding DNA: TGTGCCAGCAGCCAAGTACACGGGAGGGCCGGGGAGACCCAGTACTTC.

The chain recombines TRBV12-2 with TRBJ2-1; TRBD2, the table's D call, lacks a check against the DNA. TRBV12-2 is a recognized pseudogene. The CDR3 runs to 19 residues. The CDR3 here is CASRFGTSGRKGTYNEQFF. CDR3 nucleotide sequence: TGTGCAAGTCGCTTTGGGACTAGCGGGAGAAAGGGGACCTACAATGAGCAGTTCTTC.

This clone was counted a single time. The chain employs TRBV6-1 and TRBJ1-3, with D tentatively TRBD1 (5 bases). The CDR3 covers 18 residues. The ends were cut back, 2 bases at V and 0 bases at J, with 17 bases in the middle. Germline V gene data show CDR1 as MNHNS and CDR2 as SASEGT. CDR3 protein: CASSEIVGGTSSGNTIYF. CDR3 sequence (DNA): TGTGCCAGCAGTGAAATTGTGGGAGGGACCAGCTCTGGAAACACCATATATTTT.

This chain links TRBV5-1 with TRBJ2-5, with a tentative D call TRBD1 (6 bases). The CDR3 loop spans 16 amino acids. Looked up from germline, CDR1 is SGHRS and CDR2 is YFSETQ. V dropped 1 base and J dropped 2 bases, with 15 bases sitting between them. The DNA of the CDR3 is TGCGCCAGCAGCTTGATCGGACAGTGGGGGCAAGAGACCCAGTACTTC. Its protein product is CASSLIGQWGQETQYF. The full variable domain, rest sourced from reference TRBV5-1 and TRBJ2-5, is KAGVTQTPRYLIKTRGQQVTLSCSPISGHRSVSWYQQTPGQGLQFLFEYFSETQRNKGNFPGRFSGRQFSNSRSEMNVSTLELGDSALYLCASSLIGQWGQETQYFGPGTRLLVL.

The sample holds one count of this clone. This sequence joins TRBV10-2 and TRBJ2-2; possible D gene TRBD2, 6 bases. Germline V lookup: CDR1 WSHSY, CDR2 SAAADI. The V gene lost 3 bases and the J gene lost 4 bases, with 21 bases spanning the gap. This CDR3 is built from 18 residues. The CDR3 DNA is TGCGCCAGCAGTGAAGGAGTCTGGCGGGGCCTCGGCACCGGGGAGCTGTTTTTT. It encodes CASSEGVWRGLGTGELFF.

The CDR3 region has the DNA TGCGCCAGCAGTCAATCTAGTGAGACCCAGTACTTC. Residues: CASSQSSETQYF. The chain carries TRBV23-1 and TRBJ2-5; no definite D call. TRBV23-1 belongs to the ORF category, with a function that is uncertain. V lost 0 bases and J 5 bases, leaving 4 bases between the germline ends. The CDR3 is 12 residues long.

This clone was detected a few times. The chain couples TRBV12-5 to TRBJ1-1; D uncertain. This CDR3 region has 13 residues. The germline gives CDR1 LGHNT, CDR2 FRNRAP. V gave up 1 base and J gave up 1 base, with 4 bases separating them. CDR3 DNA sequence: TGTGCTAGTGGTTTGGCTCGGAACACTGAAGCTTTCTTT. Its translation is CASGLARNTEAFF.

V gene TRBV19 combines with J gene TRBJ2-7; TRBD2 matches 10 bases. Germline V lookup: CDR1 LNHDA, CDR2 SQIVND (reference sequence). V lost 0 bases to trimming and J lost 4 bases; unmatched junction nucleotides: 9. This CDR3 spans 17 amino acids. CDR3 loop: CASSIEGWTSGGYEQYF. CDR3 sequence (DNA): TGTGCCAGTAGTATAGAAGGATGGACTAGCGGAGGGTACGAGCAGTACTTC.

This clone was counted a few times. The CDR3 DNA reads as TGTGCCAGCAGTGAGCGGGCCGGGACAGTTCAGTTCTTC. Translation: CASSERAGTVQFF. This chain links TRBV25-1 with TRBJ2-1; 7 positions agree with TRBD1. The V and J ends lost 3 bases and 13 bases, in that order; junction bases with no gene match: 9. The CDR3 runs to 13 residues. Germline CDR1 reads MGHDK; CDR2 reads SYGVNS.

V and J are TRBV28 and TRBJ2-3; D is perhaps TRBD2 (6 bases). The ends were cut back, 9 bases at V and 4 bases at J, with 20 bases in the middle. The germline CDR1 and CDR2 sequences are MDHEN and SYDVKM. This CDR3 spans 15 amino acids. CDR3 sequence reads: CASSHPLGEADTQYF. The DNA of the CDR3 is TGTGCCAGTTCCCACCCGTTGGGGGAGGCAGATACGCAGTATTTT. The complete variable domain, with remaining parts taken from reference TRBV28 and TRBJ2-3, reads DVKVTQSSRYLVKRTGEKVFLECVQDMDHENMFWYRQDPGLGLRLIYFSYDVKMKEKGDIPEGYSVSREKKERFSLILESASTNQTSMYLCASSHPLGEADTQYFGPGTRLTVL.

The rearrangement links TRBV24-1 to TRBJ2-1; D perhaps matches TRBD2 (6 bases). Trimming stripped 3 bases from V and 4 bases from J, with 15 bases between. CDR3 size: 16 residues. Germline CDR1 and CDR2: KGHDR and SFDVKD. This chain's CDR3 is CATSDVAAGGYNEQFF. DNA for the CDR3: TGTGCCACCAGTGATGTAGCGGCTGGGGGATACAATGAGCAGTTCTTC.

The chain is built from TRBV19 and TRBJ2-1; 11 positions match TRBD2. After removal of 4 bases from V and 2 bases from J, the junction contained 10 bases not matched to a gene. The CDR3 has 18 amino acids. Germline loops: CDR1 LNHDA, CDR2 SQIVND (reference sequence). The CDR3 nucleotides are TGTGCCAGTAGTAGAGGGCTAGCGGGAGGCCCAACCTACAATGAGCAGTTCTTC. Residues: CASSRGLAGGPTYNEQFF.

This sequence joins TRBV28 and TRBJ2-2, with 12 bases aligning to TRBD1. J lost 4 bases, V lost 6 bases, and 6 bases had no gene match. CDR3 size: 16 residues. Germline V gene sequence: CDR1 MDHEN, CDR2 SYDVKM. CDR3 protein: CASRGTGGPGTGELFF. The CDR3 region has the DNA TGTGCCAGCAGGGGGACAGGGGGCCCAGGCACCGGGGAGCTGTTTTTT.

The V and J genes are TRBV15 and TRBJ1-6, with a tentative D call TRBD1 (5 bases). V was clipped by 3 bases and J by 9 bases, with 15 bases between them. The CDR3 has 15 residues. Germline V gene data show CDR1 as LNHNV and CDR2 as YYDKDF (reference sequence). The CDR3 nucleotides read TGTGCCACCAGCAGGCCAGGGCTTTTAGGTTCACCCCTCCACTTT. Translating gives CATSRPGLLGSPLHF.

The chain combines TRBV6-5 with TRBJ2-2; 12 bases align to TRBD2. Germline V gene data show CDR1 as MNHEY and CDR2 as SVGAGI. V lost 4 bases, J lost 5 bases, and 5 bases stayed unmatched. The CDR3 spans 16 residues. The CDR3 spells CASSSRLAGETGELFF. Here the CDR3 DNA reads TGTGCCAGCAGTTCCCGACTAGCGGGAGAGACCGGGGAGCTGTTTTTT.

The chain links TRBV5-1 to TRBJ2-5; TRBD2 matches at 11 bases. Trimming at V came to 3 bases and at J to 4 bases, leaving 11 bases not matched to a gene. Germline V gene data show CDR1 as SGHRS and CDR2 as YFSETQ. This CDR3 spans 17 amino acids. In DNA, the CDR3 is TGCGCCAGCAGCTCTGGCGTAGCGGGAGGGCCGTTAGAGACCCAGTACTTC. Protein: CASSSGVAGGPLETQYF.

V is TRBV20-1 and J is TRBJ2-4, with TRBD2 identical over 7 bases. The CDR3 consists of 15 residues. V was clipped by 3 bases and J by 3 bases; unmatched bases: 8. The V gene's germline CDR1 is DFQATT and CDR2 SNEGSKA (reference sequence). The CDR3 sequence is CSASKAGVVKNIQYF. For the CDR3, the DNA is TGCAGTGCTAGTAAGGCGGGAGTGGTCAAAAACATTCAGTACTTC.

This chain joins TRBV25-1 and TRBJ1-1; 8 bases are a match to TRBD1. The CDR3 contains 16 residues. V was clipped by 0 bases and J by 1 base; unmatched bases: 4. CDR1 MGHDK and CDR2 SYGVNS come from the germline V gene. The DNA for the CDR3 is TGTGCCAGCAGTGAATATCCAGGGGGCAAGAACACTGAAGCTTTCTTT. This encodes CASSEYPGGKNTEAFF.

V and J are TRBV9 and TRBJ2-1; D uncertain. V was cut by 0 bases and J by 0 bases, with 10 bases left in between. CDR3 length: 16 amino acids. CDR1 is SGDLS, CDR2 YYNGEE, per germline. The CDR3 DNA follows: TGTGCCAGCAGCGTAGCGAGCGACCGCTCCTACAATGAGCAGTTCTTC. Its protein is CASSVASDRSYNEQFF.

The V and J genes are TRBV6-4 and TRBJ2-6; no definite D call. Germline V gene sequence: CDR1 MRHNA, CDR2 SNTAGT. Between the trimmed V and J ends, which lost 4 bases and 1 base, there was a span of 5 bases. The length of the CDR3 is 14 residues. CDR3 sequence reads: CASSAGSGANVLTF. The CDR3 region has the DNA TGTGCCAGCAGTGCGGGTTCTGGGGCCAACGTCCTGACTTTC.

The V and J genes are TRBV7-2 and TRBJ1-4; 11 bases map to TRBD1. This CDR3 has 14 amino acids. V lost 1 base, J lost 10 bases, and 2 bases stayed unmatched. CDR1 is SGHTA and CDR2 is FQGNSA in the germline V gene. Here the CDR3 DNA reads TGTGCCAGCAGCTTAGAGGGGACAGGGGGAAAACTGTTTTTT. This encodes CASSLEGTGGKLFF.

V is TRBV5-4 and J is TRBJ2-7; 7 bases fit TRBD1. V gave up 3 bases and J gave up 4 bases; unmatched junction bases: 7. This CDR3 is built from 14 residues. Germline V gives CDR1 SGHNT, CDR2 YYREEE (reference sequence). The CDR3 is CASSSATGKYEQYF. CDR3 DNA: TGTGCCAGCAGCTCTGCGACAGGGAAATACGAGCAGTACTTC.

The genes are TRBV29-1 and TRBJ1-2; D might be TRBD1 (6 bases). V lost 4 bases and J lost 2, with 11 bases in between. CDR3 length: 13 amino acids. The V gene's germline CDR1 is SQVTM and CDR2 ANQGSEA. Here the CDR3 reads CSVVGQLNYGYTF. In DNA form, the CDR3 reads TGCAGCGTTGTCGGACAGCTAAACTATGGCTACACCTTC.